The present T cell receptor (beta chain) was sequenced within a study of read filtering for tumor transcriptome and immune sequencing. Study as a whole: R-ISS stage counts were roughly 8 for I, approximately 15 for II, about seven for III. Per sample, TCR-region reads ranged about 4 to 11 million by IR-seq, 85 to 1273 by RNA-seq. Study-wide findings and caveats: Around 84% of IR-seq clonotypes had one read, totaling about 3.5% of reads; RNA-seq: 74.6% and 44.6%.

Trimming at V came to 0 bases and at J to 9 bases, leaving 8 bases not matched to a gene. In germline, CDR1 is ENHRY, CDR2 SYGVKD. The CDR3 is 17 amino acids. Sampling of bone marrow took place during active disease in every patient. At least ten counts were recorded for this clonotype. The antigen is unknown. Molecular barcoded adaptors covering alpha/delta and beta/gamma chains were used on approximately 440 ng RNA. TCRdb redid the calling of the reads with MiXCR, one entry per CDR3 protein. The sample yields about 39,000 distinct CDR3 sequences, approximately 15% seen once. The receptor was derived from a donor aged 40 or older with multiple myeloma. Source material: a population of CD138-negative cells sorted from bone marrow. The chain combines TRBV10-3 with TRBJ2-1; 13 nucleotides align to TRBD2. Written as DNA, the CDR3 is TGTGCCATCAGTGAGTCGGGGGGACTAGCGGGACGGGGTGAGCAGTTCTTC. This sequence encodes CAISESGGLAGRGEQFF.